The sequence of this TCR beta chain was determined in a study of blood T cell repertoires in COVID-19. As for the study in general: Sites in the United States, Italy and Spain provided acute and convalescent COVID-19 samples. Sources were T cells, B-cell-depleted T cells, or PBMCs; the material itself was cDNA or gDNA.

Original methodology: By means of reference gene primer amplification, nucleated cell counts were estimated. Method: immunoSEQ multiplex PCR; TCRdb's copy keeps in-frame clones and lacks some. That table is the source of V, J and clone size, and D and trimming were worked out from the DNA. The table has a few hundred thousand clones, 86% seen once; the top ten hold almost 4.5%. This CDR3 has 15 residues. CDR1 and CDR2 (germline): MNHEY, SVGAGI. J gave up 3 bases and V 2 bases, and 4 bases lay outside the gene matches. The sequenced sample was peripheral blood. The chain employs TRBV6-5 and TRBJ2-3, with 8 nucleotides matching TRBD2. The sequence was collected from a man in his fifties with acute or convalescent COVID-19. The CDR3 bases are TGTGCCAGCAGTTACGGGACTAGGAGGACAGATACGCAGTATTTT. It is translated as CASSYGTRRTDTQYF.